This T cell receptor (beta chain) stems from a study of T cell changes during pregnancy in multiple sclerosis. Libraries were prepared by immunoSEQ multiplex PCR; TCRdb keeps only in-frame clonotypes and omits some of them. Of fewer than 150,000 clones listed, roughly 95% are singletons. From germline, CDR1 is SNHLY and CDR2 FYNNEI. Trimming took 4 bases from V and 1 from J; bases not matched to a gene: 6. The CDR3 sequence is 15 residues long. This rearrangement joins TRBV2 to TRBJ1-1, with TRBD1 identical over 7 bases. Source: peripheral blood, taken after pregnancy. This TCR derives from a female donor with multiple sclerosis, enrolled in a pregnancy study. The CDR3 sequence is CASSARQGQNTEAFF. CDR3 sequence (DNA): TGTGCCAGCAGTGCCCGACAGGGACAGAACACTGAAGCTTTCTTT.